This T cell receptor beta chain was documented in a study of blood T cell repertoires in COVID-19. Study background: Samples taken during acute and convalescent COVID-19 were collected in the United States, Italy and Spain. T cells, B-cell-depleted T cells, or PBMCs supplied cDNA or gDNA.

As originally analysed: Counts of nucleated cells, estimated from reference gene primer amplification, were obtained. Only in-frame clones appear in the TCRdb table, and some are missing; sequencing was by immunoSEQ multiplex PCR. V, J and clone size are taken as reported in that table, and D and trimming were inferred from the DNA itself. The sample shows about 130,000 clones, 70% to 90% of them seen only once. The CDR3 runs 13 residues. V was shortened by 7 bases and J by 1 base, with 10 bases between the two germline ends. In germline, CDR1 is LNHDA, CDR2 SQIVND (reference sequence). The chain links TRBV19 to TRBJ1-1, with D possibly TRBD1 on 5 matching bases. The TCR comes from a human donor in a cohort sampled during active COVID-19. The sample comprised peripheral blood. The CDR3 protein is CASTPGENTEAFF. The CDR3 DNA sequence: TGTGCCAGTACCCCGGGGGAGAACACTGAAGCTTTCTTT.